Each of the 16 T cell receptor beta chains below was sequenced from the same sample in a study of T cells in Graves' hyperthyroidism and ophthalmopathy. Amplified regions were TCR beta CDR3 sequences from RNA transcripts. The study used the HTBI primer set for a first-round RT-PCR of the TCR CDR3. MiXCR, run by TCRdb on the multiplex PCR reads, gives a single entry per CDR3 protein. The sample lists a few hundred thousand distinct CDR3 sequences, about half occurring once. The sequencing input was peripheral blood or thyroid tissue (not recorded which). These receptors all come from a woman aged 18-35 years with Graves' hyperthyroidism.

The chain carries TRBV7-3 and TRBJ1-1; no definite D call. Germline V gene sequence: CDR1 SGHTA, CDR2 FQGTGA. The CDR3 sequence is 12 residues long. Trimming took 5 bases from V and 3 from J, leaving 7 bases between them. The CDR3 sequence: CASSSADTEAFF. The CDR3 DNA reads as TGTGCCAGCAGCAGCGCGGACACTGAAGCTTTCTTT.

The chain uses TRBV10-3 and TRBJ1-2, with D perhaps TRBD1 (5 bases). V was cut by 2 bases and J by 1 base, with 11 bases left in between. CDR3 length: 15 residues. The germline V gene encodes CDR1 ENHRY and CDR2 SYGVKD. DNA for the CDR3: TGTGCCATCAGTGAGGGTGCAGGGAATAACTATGGCTACACCTTC. It translates to CAISEGAGNNYGYTF.

The chain employs TRBV20-1 and TRBJ2-5; TRBD2 matches 8 bases. Losses at the gene ends were 1 base for V and 5 bases for J; bases not matched to a gene: 6. CDR1 is DFQATT and CDR2 is SNEGSKA in the germline V gene (reference sequence). The CDR3 extends over 14 amino acids. The CDR3 loop reads CSARAGGLTETQYF. CDR3 DNA: TGCAGTGCTAGAGCGGGAGGGCTTACCGAGACCCAGTACTTC.

This clonotype was counted at least ten times. J is TRBJ2-7 and V is TRBV20-1; 10 nucleotides line up with TRBD2. Germline CDR1 reads DFQATT; CDR2 reads SNEGSKA (reference sequence). The CDR3 has 14 amino acids. J gave up 5 bases and V 3 bases, and 7 bases lay outside the gene matches. CDR3 nucleotides: TGCAGTGCTAGGTCGCCTAGCGGGAGTCACGAGCAGTACTTC. It encodes CSARSPSGSHEQYF.

The chain has TRBV6-6 and TRBJ2-7; TRBD2 agrees at 8 bases. The CDR3 covers 14 residues. Per the germline V gene, CDR1 is MNHNY and CDR2 is SVGAGI (reference sequence). Trimming removed 7 bases from V and 2 bases from J; junction bases left unmatched: 7. The CDR3 loop is CASNPGGVTYEQYF. DNA of the CDR3: TGTGCCAGCAACCCGGGGGGGGTAACCTACGAGCAGTACTTC.

The chain recombines TRBV19 with TRBJ1-1; TRBD1 aligns across 9 bases. Trimming took 3 bases from V and 10 from J; bases not matched to a gene: 3. The CDR3 contains 12 residues. CDR1 and CDR2 from the germline V gene are LNHDA and SQIVND (reference sequence). The CDR3 region has the DNA TGTGCCAGTAGTATCGGGACAGGGACAGCTTTCTTT. Its translation is CASSIGTGTAFF. The whole variable domain, filled in from reference TRBV19 and TRBJ1-1, reads DGGITQSPKYLFRKEGQNVTLSCEQNLNHDAMYWYRQDPGQGLRLIYYSQIVNDFQKGDIAEGYSVSREKKESFPLTVTSAQKNPTAFYLCASSIGTGTAFFGQGTRLTVV.

V is TRBV20-1 and J is TRBJ2-3; 7 bases fit TRBD2. CDR1 is DFQATT, CDR2 SNEGSKA, per germline (reference sequence). The length of the CDR3 is 13 residues. V shed 1 base and J 11 bases; nucleotides not matched to a gene: 9. The CDR3: CSARGMRESEQYF. The CDR3 nucleotides are TGCAGTGCTAGAGGCATGCGGGAGAGTGAGCAGTATTTT.

The chain links TRBV20-1 to TRBJ2-7; no definite D call. Germline CDR1 is DFQATT and CDR2 is SNEGSKA (reference sequence). This CDR3 comprises 11 residues. Trimming removed 6 bases at V and 5 bases at J, with 11 bases between. The CDR3 loop reads CSADPGDEQYF. CDR3 bases: TGCAGTGCCGATCCTGGGGACGAGCAGTACTTC.

The rearrangement uses TRBV15 and TRBJ1-2; perhaps TRBD1 as D (5 bases). With 0 bases removed from V and 7 bases from J, the gap between germline ends came to 9 bases. CDR3 length: 13 amino acids. CDR1 is LNHNV and CDR2 is YYDKDF in the germline V gene (reference sequence). This chain's CDR3 is CATSRDIGTGYTF. DNA for the CDR3: TGTGCCACCAGCAGAGATATAGGGACTGGCTACACCTTC.

Many counts were recorded for this clonotype. The genes are TRBV9 and TRBJ2-7; 9 positions agree with TRBD1. Germline CDR1 reads SGDLS; CDR2 reads YYNGEE. V shed 0 bases and J 6 bases; nucleotides not matched to a gene: 4. This CDR3 spans 14 amino acids. CDR3 sequence: CASSVEGQGFEQYF. The CDR3 DNA reads as TGTGCCAGCAGCGTAGAGGGACAGGGCTTCGAGCAGTACTTC.

The chain couples TRBV20-1 to TRBJ2-5; 9 nucleotides agree with TRBD1. V was pared by 3 bases and J by 7 bases, with 0 bases of the junction left unmatched. CDR3 size: 11 residues. Germline CDR1 reads DFQATT; CDR2 reads SNEGSKA (reference sequence). CDR3 nucleotides: TGCAGTGCTAGGACAGGGGGGACCCAGTACTTC. As protein: CSARTGGTQYF.

The chain couples TRBV12-3 or TRBV12-4 to TRBJ1-1; D uncertain. Trimming took off 6 bases at V and 4 bases at J, with 18 bases between the two ends. CDR3 length equals 15 residues. CDR3 nucleotide sequence: TGTGCCAGCAGACCGCGGCACCTTTTGGGCACTGAAGCTTTCTTT. Its protein product is CASRPRHLLGTEAFF.

The gene calls are TRBV15 and TRBJ1-5, with D unresolved. This CDR3 has 15 residues. V gave up 3 bases and J gave up 11 bases, with 20 bases separating them. Germline V CDR1 and CDR2: LNHNV, YYDKDF (reference sequence). DNA of the CDR3: TGTGCCACCAGCAGCCAAGATCAGGAGGAAAAGGCCCAGCATTTT. Residues: CATSSQDQEEKAQHF. The whole variable domain, filled in from reference TRBV15 and TRBJ1-5, reads DAMVIQNPRYQVTQFGKPVTLSCSQTLNHNVMYWYQQKSSQAPKLLFHYYDKDFNNEADTPDNFQSRRPNTSFCFLDIRSPGLGDTAMYLCATSSQDQEEKAQHFGDGTRLSIL.

At least ten counts were recorded for this clonotype. CDR3 in DNA: TGTGCCAGCAGCGCTAGCGGGAGTCGGGATGAGCAGTTCTTC. It translates to CASSASGSRDEQFF. V and J are TRBV9 and TRBJ2-1, with 10 bases matching TRBD2. The CDR3 is 14 amino acids. Losses at the gene ends were 3 bases for V and 8 bases for J; bases not matched to a gene: 5. Germline V gene lookup returns CDR1 SGDLS and CDR2 YYNGEE.

The count of this clonotype is one. J is TRBJ2-7 and V is TRBV10-3; the match to TRBD1 covers 10 bases. The CDR3 totals 14 residues. Looked up from germline, CDR1 is ENHRY and CDR2 is SYGVKD. Trimming removed 5 bases from V and 7 bases from J; junction bases left unmatched: 8. The DNA for the CDR3 is TGTGCCATCAGTCCCGGGACAGGGGCCAATGAGCAGTACTTC. As protein: CAISPGTGANEQYF.

This clonotype has only a few counts. This chain connects TRBV24-1 to TRBJ2-3; possible D gene TRBD1, 6 bases. Trimming pared 5 bases from V and 3 bases from J, leaving 17 bases between. Germline lookup yields CDR1 KGHDR and CDR2 SFDVKD. This CDR3 is built from 16 residues. The CDR3 loop is CATSVSGASLTDTQYF. The CDR3 DNA follows: TGTGCCACCAGTGTTTCAGGGGCGTCACTAACAGATACGCAGTATTTT.